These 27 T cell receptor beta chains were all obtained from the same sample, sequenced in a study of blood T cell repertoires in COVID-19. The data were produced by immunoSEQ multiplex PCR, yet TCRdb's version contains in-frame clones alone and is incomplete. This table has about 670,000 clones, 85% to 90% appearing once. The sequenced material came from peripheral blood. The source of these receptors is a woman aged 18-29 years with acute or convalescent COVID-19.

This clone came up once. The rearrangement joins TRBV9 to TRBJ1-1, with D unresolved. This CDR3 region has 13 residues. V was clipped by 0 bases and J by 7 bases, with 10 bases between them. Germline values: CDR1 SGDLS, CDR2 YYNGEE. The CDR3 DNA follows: TGTGCCAGCAGCGTAGATGGCCCCAGTGAAGCTTTCTTT. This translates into CASSVDGPSEAFF.

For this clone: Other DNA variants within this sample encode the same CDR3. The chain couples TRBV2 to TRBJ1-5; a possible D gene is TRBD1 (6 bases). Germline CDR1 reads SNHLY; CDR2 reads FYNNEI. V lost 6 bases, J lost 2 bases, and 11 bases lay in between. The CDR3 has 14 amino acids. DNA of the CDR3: TGTGCCAGCAGAACCAGGGGTGGCAATCAGCCCCAGCATTTT. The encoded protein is CASRTRGGNQPQHF.

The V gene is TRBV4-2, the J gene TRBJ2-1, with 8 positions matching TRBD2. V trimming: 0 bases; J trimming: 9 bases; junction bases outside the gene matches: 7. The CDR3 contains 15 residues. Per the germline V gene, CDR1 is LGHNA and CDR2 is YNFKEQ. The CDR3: CASSQDGGLESEQFF. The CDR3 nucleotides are TGTGCCAGCAGCCAAGATGGGGGACTAGAAAGTGAGCAGTTCTTC.

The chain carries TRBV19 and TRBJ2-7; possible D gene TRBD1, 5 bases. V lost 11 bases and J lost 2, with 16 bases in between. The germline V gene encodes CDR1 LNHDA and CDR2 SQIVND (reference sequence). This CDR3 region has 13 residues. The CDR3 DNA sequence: TGTGCCGTAGGATGGGGCGAAACCTACGAGCAGTACTTC. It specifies CAVGWGETYEQYF. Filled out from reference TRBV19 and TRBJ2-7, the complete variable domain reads DGGITQSPKYLFRKEGQNVTLSCEQNLNHDAMYWYRQDPGQGLRLIYYSQIVNDFQKGDIAEGYSVSREKKESFPLTVTSAQKNPTAFYLCAVGWGETYEQYFGPGTRLTVT.

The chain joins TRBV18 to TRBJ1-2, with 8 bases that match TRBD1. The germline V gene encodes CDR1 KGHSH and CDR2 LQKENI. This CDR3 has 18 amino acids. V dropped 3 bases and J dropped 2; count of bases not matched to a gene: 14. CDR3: CASSPWPTPGQGNYGYTF. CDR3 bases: TGTGCCAGCTCACCGTGGCCGACACCCGGACAGGGCAACTATGGCTACACCTTC. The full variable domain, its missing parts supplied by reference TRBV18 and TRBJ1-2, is NAGVMQNPRHLVRRRGQEARLRCSPMKGHSHVYWYRQLPEEGLKFMVYLQKENIIDESGMPKERFSAEFPKEGPSILRIQQVVRGDSAAYFCASSPWPTPGQGNYGYTFGSGTRLTVV.

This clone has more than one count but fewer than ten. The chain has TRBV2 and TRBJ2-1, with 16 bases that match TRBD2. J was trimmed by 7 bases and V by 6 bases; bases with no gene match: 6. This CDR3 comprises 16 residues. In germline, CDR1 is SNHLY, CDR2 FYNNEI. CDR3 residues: CASSGTSGGAFNEQFF. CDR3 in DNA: TGTGCCAGCAGCGGGACTAGCGGGGGGGCCTTTAATGAGCAGTTCTTC.

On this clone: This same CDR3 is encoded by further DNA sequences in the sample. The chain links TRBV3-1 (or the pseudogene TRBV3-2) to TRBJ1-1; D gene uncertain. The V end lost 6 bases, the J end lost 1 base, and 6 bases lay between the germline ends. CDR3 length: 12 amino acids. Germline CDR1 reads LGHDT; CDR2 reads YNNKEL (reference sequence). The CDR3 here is CASSHRNTEAFF. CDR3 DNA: TGTGCCAGCAGTCATAGGAACACTGAAGCTTTCTTT.

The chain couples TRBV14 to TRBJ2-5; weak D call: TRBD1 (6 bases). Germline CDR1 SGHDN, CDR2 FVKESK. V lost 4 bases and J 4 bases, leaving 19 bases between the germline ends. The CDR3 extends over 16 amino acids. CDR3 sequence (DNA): TGTGCCAGCAGCCCAAGCAGGGGCGGCTGGGGAGAGACCCAGTACTTC. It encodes CASSPSRGGWGETQYF.

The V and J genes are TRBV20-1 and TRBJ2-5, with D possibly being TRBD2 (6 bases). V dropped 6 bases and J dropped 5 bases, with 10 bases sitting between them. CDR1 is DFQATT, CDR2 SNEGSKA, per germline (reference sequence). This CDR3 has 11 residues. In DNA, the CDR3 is TGCAGTGCCCGAAGCGGGGAGACCCAGTACTTC. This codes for CSARSGETQYF.

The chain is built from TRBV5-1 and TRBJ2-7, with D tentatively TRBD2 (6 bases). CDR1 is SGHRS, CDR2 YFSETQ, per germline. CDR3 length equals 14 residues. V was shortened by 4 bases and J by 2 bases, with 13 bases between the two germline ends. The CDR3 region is CASSGTGTAYEQYF. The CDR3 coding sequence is TGCGCCAGCAGCGGGACGGGGACTGCCTACGAGCAGTACTTC.

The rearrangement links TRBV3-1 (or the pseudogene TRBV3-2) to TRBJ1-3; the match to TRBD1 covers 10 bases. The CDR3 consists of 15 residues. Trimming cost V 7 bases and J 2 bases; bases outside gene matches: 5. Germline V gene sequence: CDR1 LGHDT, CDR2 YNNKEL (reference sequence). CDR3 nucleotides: TGTGCCAGCACCTACGGACAGGGGGCTGGAAACACCATATATTTT. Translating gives CASTYGQGAGNTIYF.

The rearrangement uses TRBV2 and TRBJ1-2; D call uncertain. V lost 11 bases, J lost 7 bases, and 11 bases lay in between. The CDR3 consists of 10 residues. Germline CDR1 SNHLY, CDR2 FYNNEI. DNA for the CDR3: TGTGCCGTCGAGCCAGGTGGCTACACCTTC. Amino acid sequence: CAVEPGGYTF. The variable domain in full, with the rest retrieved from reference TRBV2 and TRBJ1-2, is EPEVTQTPSHQVTQMGQEVILRCVPISNHLYFYWYRQILGQKVEFLVSFYNNEISEKSEIFDDQFSVERPDGSNFTLKIRSTKLEDSAMYFCAVEPGGYTFGSGTRLTVV.

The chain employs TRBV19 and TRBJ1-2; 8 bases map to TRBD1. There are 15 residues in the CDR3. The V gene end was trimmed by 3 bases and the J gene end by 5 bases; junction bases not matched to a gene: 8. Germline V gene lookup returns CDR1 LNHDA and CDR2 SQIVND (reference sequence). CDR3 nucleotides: TGTGCCAGTAGTATCGGGCAGGGGGCGAGTTATGGCTACACCTTC. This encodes CASSIGQGASYGYTF.

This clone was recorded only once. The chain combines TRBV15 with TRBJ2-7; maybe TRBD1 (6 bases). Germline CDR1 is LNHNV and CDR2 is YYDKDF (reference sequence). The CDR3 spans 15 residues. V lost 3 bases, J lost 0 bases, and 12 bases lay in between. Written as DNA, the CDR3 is TGTGCCACCAGCAGTACAGGGCTCAGCTCCTACGAGCAGTACTTC. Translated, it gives CATSSTGLSSYEQYF.

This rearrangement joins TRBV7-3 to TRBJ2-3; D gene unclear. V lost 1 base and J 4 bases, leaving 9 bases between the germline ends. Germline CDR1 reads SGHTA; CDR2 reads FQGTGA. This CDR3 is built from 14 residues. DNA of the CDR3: TGTGCCAGCAGCTTAAAGAGTGGTCCAGATACGCAGTATTTT. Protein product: CASSLKSGPDTQYF. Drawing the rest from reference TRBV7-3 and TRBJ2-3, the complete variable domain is GAGVSQTPSNKVTEKGKYVELRCDPISGHTALYWYRQSLGQGPEFLIYFQGTGAADDSGLPNDRFFAVRPEGSVSTLKIQRTERGDSAVYLCASSLKSGPDTQYFGPGTRLTVL.

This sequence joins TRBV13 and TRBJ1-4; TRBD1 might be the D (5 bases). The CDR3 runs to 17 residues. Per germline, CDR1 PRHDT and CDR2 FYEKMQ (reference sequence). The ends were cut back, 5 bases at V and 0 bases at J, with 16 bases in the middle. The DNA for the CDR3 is TGTGCCAGCAGCCGGACCGACAGATTTTCAACTAATGAAAAACTGTTTTTT. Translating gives CASSRTDRFSTNEKLFF.

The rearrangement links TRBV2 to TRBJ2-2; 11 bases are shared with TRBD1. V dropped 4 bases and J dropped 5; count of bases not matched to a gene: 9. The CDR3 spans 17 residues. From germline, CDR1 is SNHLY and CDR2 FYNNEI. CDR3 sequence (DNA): TGTGCCAGCAGTGGGAACCTCGGACAGGGGGCGACCGGGGAGCTGTTTTTT. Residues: CASSGNLGQGATGELFF.

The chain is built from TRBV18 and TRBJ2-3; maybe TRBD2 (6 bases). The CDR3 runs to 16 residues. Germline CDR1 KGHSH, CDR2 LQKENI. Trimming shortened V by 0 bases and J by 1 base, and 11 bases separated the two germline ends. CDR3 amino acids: CASSPPEGGGTDTQYF. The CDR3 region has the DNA TGTGCCAGCTCACCACCGGAGGGAGGCGGCACAGATACGCAGTATTTT.

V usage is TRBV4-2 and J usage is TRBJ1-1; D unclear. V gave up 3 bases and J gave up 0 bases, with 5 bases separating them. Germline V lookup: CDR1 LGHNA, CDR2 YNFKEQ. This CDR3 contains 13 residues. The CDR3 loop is CASSHFMNTEAFF. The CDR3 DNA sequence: TGTGCCAGCAGCCATTTCATGAACACTGAAGCTTTCTTT.

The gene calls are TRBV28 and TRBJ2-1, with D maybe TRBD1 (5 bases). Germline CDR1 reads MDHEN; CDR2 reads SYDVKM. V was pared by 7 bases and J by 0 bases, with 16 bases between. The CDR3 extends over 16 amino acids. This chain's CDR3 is CASTGWGPSSYNEQFF. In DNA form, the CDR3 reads TGTGCCAGCACTGGATGGGGCCCAAGCTCCTACAATGAGCAGTTCTTC.

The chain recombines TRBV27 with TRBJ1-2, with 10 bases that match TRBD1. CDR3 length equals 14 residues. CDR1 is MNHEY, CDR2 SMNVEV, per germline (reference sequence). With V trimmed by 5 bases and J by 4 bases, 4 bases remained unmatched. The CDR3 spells CASSPRTGGYGYTF. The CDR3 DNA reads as TGTGCCAGCAGTCCCCGGACAGGGGGCTATGGCTACACCTTC.

In DNA form, the CDR3 reads TGTGCCAGCAGCTTAGCGCCCGACAGACAGGACATTCAGTACTTC. Its protein is CASSLAPDRQDIQYF. The chain joins TRBV7-2 to TRBJ2-4, with D possibly being TRBD1 (6 bases). Germline V gene sequence: CDR1 SGHTA, CDR2 FQGNSA. V dropped 0 bases and J dropped 8 bases, with 14 bases sitting between them. The CDR3 contains 15 residues.

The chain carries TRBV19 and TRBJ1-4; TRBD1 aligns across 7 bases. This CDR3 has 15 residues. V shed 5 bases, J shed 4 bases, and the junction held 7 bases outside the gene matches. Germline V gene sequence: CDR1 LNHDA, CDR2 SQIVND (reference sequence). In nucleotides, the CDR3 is TGTGCCAGTAGTTCGGACAGGTCCCTTAATGAAAAACTGTTTTTT. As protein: CASSSDRSLNEKLFF.

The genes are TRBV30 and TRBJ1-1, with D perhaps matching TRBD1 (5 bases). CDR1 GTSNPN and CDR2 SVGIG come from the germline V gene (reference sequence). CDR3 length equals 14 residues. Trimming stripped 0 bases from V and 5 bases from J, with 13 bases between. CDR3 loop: CAWSVGQGSTEAFF. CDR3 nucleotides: TGTGCCTGGAGTGTAGGCCAGGGTAGTACTGAAGCTTTCTTT.

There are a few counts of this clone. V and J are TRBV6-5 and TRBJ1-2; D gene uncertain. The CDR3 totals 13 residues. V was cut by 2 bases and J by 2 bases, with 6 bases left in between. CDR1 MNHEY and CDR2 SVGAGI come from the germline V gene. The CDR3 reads CASSYAENYGYTF. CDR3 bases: TGTGCCAGCAGTTACGCAGAAAACTATGGCTACACCTTC.

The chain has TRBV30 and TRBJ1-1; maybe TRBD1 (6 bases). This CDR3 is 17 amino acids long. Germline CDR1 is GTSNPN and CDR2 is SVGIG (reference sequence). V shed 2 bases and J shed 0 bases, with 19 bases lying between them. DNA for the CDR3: TGTGCCTGGAGTCCCACTTACAACAGGGCTATGAACACTGAAGCTTTCTTT. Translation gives CAWSPTYNRAMNTEAFF.

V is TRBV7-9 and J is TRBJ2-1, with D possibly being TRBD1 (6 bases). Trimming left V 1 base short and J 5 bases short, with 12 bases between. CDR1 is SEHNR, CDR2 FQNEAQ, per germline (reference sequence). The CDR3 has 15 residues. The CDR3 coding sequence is TGTGCCAGCAGCTTAGAGGGGACAAGCCACAATGAGCAGTTCTTC. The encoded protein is CASSLEGTSHNEQFF.